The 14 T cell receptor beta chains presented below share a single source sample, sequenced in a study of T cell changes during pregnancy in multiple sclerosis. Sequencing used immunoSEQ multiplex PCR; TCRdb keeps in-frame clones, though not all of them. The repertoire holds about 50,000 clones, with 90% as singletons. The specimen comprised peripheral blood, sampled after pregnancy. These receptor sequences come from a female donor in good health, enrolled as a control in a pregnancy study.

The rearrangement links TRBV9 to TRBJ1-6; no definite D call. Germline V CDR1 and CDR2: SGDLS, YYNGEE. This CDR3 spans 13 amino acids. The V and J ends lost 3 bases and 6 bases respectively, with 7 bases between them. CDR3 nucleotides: TGTGCCAGCAGCGCCGTCTCTAATTCACCCCTCCACTTT. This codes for CASSAVSNSPLHF. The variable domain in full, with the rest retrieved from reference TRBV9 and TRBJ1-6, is DSGVTQTPKHLITATGQRVTLRCSPRSGDLSVYWYQQSLDQGLQFLIQYYNGEERAKGNILERFSAQQFPDLHSELNLSSLELGDSALYFCASSAVSNSPLHFGNGTRLTVT.

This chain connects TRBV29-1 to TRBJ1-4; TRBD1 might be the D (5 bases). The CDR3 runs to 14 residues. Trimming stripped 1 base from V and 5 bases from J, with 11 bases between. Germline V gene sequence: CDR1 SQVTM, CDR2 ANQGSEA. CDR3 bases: TGCAGCGTTGAAGGGGGACTGATGAATGAAAAACTGTTTTTT. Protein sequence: CSVEGGLMNEKLFF.

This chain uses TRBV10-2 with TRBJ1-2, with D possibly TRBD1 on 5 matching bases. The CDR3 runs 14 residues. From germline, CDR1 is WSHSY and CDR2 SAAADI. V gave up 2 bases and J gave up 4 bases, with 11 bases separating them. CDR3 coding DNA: TGCGCCAGCAGTGAGGGGCAGGGAATCTATGGCTACACCTTC. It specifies CASSEGQGIYGYTF.

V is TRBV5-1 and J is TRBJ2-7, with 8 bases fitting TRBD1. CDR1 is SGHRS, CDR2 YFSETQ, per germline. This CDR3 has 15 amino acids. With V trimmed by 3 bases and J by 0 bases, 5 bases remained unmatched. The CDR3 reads CASSYGTGVSYEQYF. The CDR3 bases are TGCGCCAGCAGCTACGGGACAGGTGTCTCCTACGAGCAGTACTTC.

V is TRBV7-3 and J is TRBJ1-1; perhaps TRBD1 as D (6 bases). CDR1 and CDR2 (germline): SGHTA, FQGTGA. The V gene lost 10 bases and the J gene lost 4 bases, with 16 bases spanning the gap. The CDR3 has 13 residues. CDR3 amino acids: CATCRRGGTEAFF. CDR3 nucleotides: TGTGCCACCTGCCGGAGGGGGGGCACTGAAGCTTTCTTT.

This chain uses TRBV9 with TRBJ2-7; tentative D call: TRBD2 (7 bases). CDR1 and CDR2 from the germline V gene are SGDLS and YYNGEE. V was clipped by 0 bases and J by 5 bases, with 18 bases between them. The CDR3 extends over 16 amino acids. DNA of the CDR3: TGTGCCAGCAGCGTAGAAGGGGGGGGTCGAGCTCACGAGCAGTACTTC. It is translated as CASSVEGGGRAHEQYF.

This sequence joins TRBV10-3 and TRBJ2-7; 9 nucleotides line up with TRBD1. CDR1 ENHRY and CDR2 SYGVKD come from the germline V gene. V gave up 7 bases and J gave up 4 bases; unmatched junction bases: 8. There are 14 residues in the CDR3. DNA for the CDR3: TGTGCCATCACCTCCCGGGACAGGGAATACGAGCAGTACTTC. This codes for CAITSRDREYEQYF.

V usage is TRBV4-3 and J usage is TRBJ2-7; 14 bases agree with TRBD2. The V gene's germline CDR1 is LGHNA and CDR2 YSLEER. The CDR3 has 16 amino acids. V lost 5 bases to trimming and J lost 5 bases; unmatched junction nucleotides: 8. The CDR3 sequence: CASSTWSTSGGDEQYF. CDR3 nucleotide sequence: TGCGCCAGCAGCACATGGTCGACTAGCGGGGGGGACGAGCAGTACTTC.

CDR3 in amino acids: CASSPGPQGSSYEQYF. The CDR3 bases are TGTGCCAGCAGCCCAGGTCCACAGGGGAGCTCCTACGAGCAGTACTTC. This chain joins TRBV7-6 and TRBJ2-7; 7 bases agree with TRBD1. The CDR3 covers 16 residues. Germline V CDR1 and CDR2: SGHVS, FNYEAQ. With 5 bases clipped from V and 0 bases from J, the junction kept 10 bases outside the gene matches.

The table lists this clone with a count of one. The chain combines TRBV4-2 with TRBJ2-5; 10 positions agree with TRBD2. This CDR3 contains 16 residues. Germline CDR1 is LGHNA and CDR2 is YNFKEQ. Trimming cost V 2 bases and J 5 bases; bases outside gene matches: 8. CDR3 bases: TGTGCCAGCAGCCAATTCCAGCGGGGGGGCGGGGAGACCCAGTACTTC. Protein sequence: CASSQFQRGGGETQYF.

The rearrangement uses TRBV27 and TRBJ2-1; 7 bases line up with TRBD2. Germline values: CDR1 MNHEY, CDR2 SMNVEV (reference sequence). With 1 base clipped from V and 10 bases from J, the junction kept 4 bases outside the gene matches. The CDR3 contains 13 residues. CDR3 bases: TGTGCCAGCAGTTTATGGGGGGGTCGGGAGCAGTTCTTC. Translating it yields CASSLWGGREQFF.

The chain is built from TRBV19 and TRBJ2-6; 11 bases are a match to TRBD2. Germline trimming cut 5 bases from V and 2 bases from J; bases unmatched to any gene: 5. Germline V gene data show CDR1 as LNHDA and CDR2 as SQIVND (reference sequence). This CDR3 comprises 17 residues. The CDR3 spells CASSSLAGGTGANVLTF. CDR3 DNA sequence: TGTGCCAGTAGTTCCCTAGCGGGGGGCACTGGGGCCAACGTCCTGACTTTC.

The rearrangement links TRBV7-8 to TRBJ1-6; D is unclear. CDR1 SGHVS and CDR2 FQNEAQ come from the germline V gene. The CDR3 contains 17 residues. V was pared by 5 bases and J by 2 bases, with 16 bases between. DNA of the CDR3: TGTGCCAGCAGCCTTGAGGCCCAAAGAGCCTATAATTCACCCCTCCACTTT. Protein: CASSLEAQRAYNSPLHF.

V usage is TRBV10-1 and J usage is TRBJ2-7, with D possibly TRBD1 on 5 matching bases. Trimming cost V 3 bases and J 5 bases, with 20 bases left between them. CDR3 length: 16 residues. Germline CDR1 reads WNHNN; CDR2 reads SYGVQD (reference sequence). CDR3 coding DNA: TGCGCCAGCAGTGAAGTGGGCAGGGCTAGGGCCCACGAGCAGTACTTC. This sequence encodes CASSEVGRARAHEQYF.